This T cell receptor beta chain derives from a study of blood T cell repertoires in COVID-19. As for the study in general: Italy, Spain and the United States were the sources of the convalescent and acute COVID-19 samples. Nucleic acid was either cDNA or gDNA, and it came from T cells, B-cell-depleted T cells, or PBMCs.

The CDR3 has 12 residues. With 6 bases removed from V and 10 bases from J, the gap between germline ends came to 13 bases. In the original processing: Nucleated cell counts were estimated from reference gene primer amplification. The repertoire was sequenced with immunoSEQ multiplex PCR; TCRdb's copy has only in-frame clones and lacks some. V, J and clone size derive from that table, while D and trimming were established from the DNA sequence. The sample contains about half a million clones, 75% to 90% of which appear only once. Enrollment of patients from Seattle took place during active infection, with longitudinal follow-up.

The V and J genes are TRBV12-3 or TRBV12-4 and TRBJ2-1; D might be TRBD2 (6 bases). This clonotype was sampled from a man younger than 35 with COVID-19, enrolled during active disease. Sequencing was performed on peripheral blood. DNA of the CDR3: TGTGCCAGCAGCATACTAGCAGAGGAGCAGTTCTTC. It is translated as CASSILAEEQFF.